One and the same sample provided the 27 T cell receptor beta chains below, sequenced in a study of glioma-infiltrating T cells. The iRepertoire nested amplicon-rescue multiplex PCR amplified TCR alpha and beta CDR3s from RNA. One entry per CDR3 protein, called by TCRdb with MiXCR from the multiplex PCR reads. The profile shows roughly 100,000 distinct CDR3 sequences, around 31% of them singletons. Sequenced input: glioma tissue, nonneoplastic brain tissue, or PBMCs (not recorded which). These receptor sequences come from a human donor with low-grade glioma or glioblastoma, undergoing nonglioma brain surgery, or in good health (not recorded which).

This clonotype was seen repeatedly, ten times or more. This chain uses TRBV20-1 with TRBJ2-3, with D perhaps matching TRBD1 or TRBD2 (5 bases each). Germline loops: CDR1 DFQATT, CDR2 SNEGSKA (reference sequence). Trimming took off 2 bases at V and 0 bases at J, with 12 bases between the two ends. The CDR3 length is 15 residues. In DNA form, the CDR3 reads TGCAGTGCTAGACCCGGGACGGCAAGCACAGATACGCAGTATTTT. Residues: CSARPGTASTDTQYF.

This clonotype showed up many times. The rearrangement joins TRBV6-1 to TRBJ1-2; no clear D gene. Deletions cut 6 bases from V and 8 bases from J, with 19 bases between. Per the germline V gene, CDR1 is MNHNS and CDR2 is SASEGT. The CDR3 consists of 14 residues. The CDR3 nucleotides are TGTGCCAGCAGGATATCCGGGCCCCAGGAAGGCTACACCTTC. It is translated as CASRISGPQEGYTF.

This clonotype was seen more than once but under ten times. The V and J genes are TRBV7-9 and TRBJ2-4, with 10 nucleotides matching TRBD2. The J segment lost 7 bases and the V segment lost 5 bases, leaving 8 bases of the junction unmatched. Germline V gene lookup returns CDR1 SEHNR and CDR2 FQNEAQ (reference sequence). This CDR3 has 15 residues. DNA of the CDR3: TGTGCCAGCAGCCCCGAGCGGGGGGGCCTGAACATTCAGTACTTC. Its translation: CASSPERGGLNIQYF.

About this clonotype: A much larger clone lies one base from this, so it may be a read error. The gene calls are TRBV14 and TRBJ1-1; D uncertain. The CDR3 is 14 residues long. The germline gives CDR1 SGHDN, CDR2 FVKESK. CDR3 bases: TGTGCCAGCAGCCAAGGCCCCAAGTCCACTGAAGCTTCCTTT. As protein: CASSQGPKSTEASF. Combining the CDR3 with reference TRBV14 and TRBJ1-1 gives the whole variable domain EAGVTQFPSHSVIEKGQTVTLRCDPISGHDNLYWYRRVMGKEIKFLLHFVKESKQDESGMPNNRFLAERTGGTYSTLKVQPAELEDSGVYFCASSQGPKSTEASFGQGTRLTVV.

This clonotype was observed a few times. The rearrangement joins TRBV19 to TRBJ2-3, with D possibly matching TRBD1 (6 bases). This CDR3 spans 18 amino acids. V lost 6 bases and J lost 0, with 22 bases in between. Germline values: CDR1 LNHDA, CDR2 SQIVND (reference sequence). CDR3 coding DNA: TGTGCCAGTAGCCTTACCGCCCCGACAGGACGGAGCACAGATACGCAGTATTTT. As protein: CASSLTAPTGRSTDTQYF.

This clonotype was counted between two and nine times. The chain combines TRBV19 with TRBJ1-5; 7 bases agree with TRBD1. There are 15 residues in the CDR3. Per the germline V gene, CDR1 is LNHDA and CDR2 is SQIVND (reference sequence). V dropped 8 bases and J dropped 0; count of bases not matched to a gene: 7. CDR3 protein: CASQTGFGSNQPQHF. The CDR3 DNA is TGTGCCAGTCAGACAGGGTTTGGTAGCAATCAGCCCCAGCATTTT.

Comment on this clonotype: An end of the junction differs from the germline gene, which may be a read error. V gene TRBV7-8 combines with J gene TRBJ1-3; D call uncertain. CDR1 and CDR2 (germline): SGHVS, FQNEAQ. The CDR3 spans 16 residues. CDR3 DNA: TGTGCCAGCAGCCTCCGGGGTTCTAGGGAAGGAAACACCACATATTTT. As protein: CASSLRGSREGNTTYF.

This clonotype was found many times. This rearrangement joins TRBV7-9 to TRBJ1-1, with D unresolved. The CDR3 sequence is 14 residues long. The V gene lost 6 bases and the J gene lost 3 bases, with 14 bases spanning the gap. Germline V lookup: CDR1 SEHNR, CDR2 FQNEAQ (reference sequence). Here the CDR3 reads CASSGLPYYTEAFF. The CDR3 DNA is TGTGCCAGCAGTGGACTTCCGTACTACACTGAAGCTTTCTTT.

In regard to this clonotype: Being one base from a much bigger clone, this may be a read error. The CDR3 does not end in the conserved phenylalanine or tryptophan, so this is likely a read error. V usage is TRBV18 and J usage is TRBJ2-5, with TRBD1 identical over 9 bases. The CDR3 length is 15 residues. Germline V gene lookup returns CDR1 KGHSH and CDR2 LQKENI. V was pared by 3 bases and J by 4 bases, with 6 bases of the junction left unmatched. This CDR3 reads CASSPQQGATETQYS. The CDR3 DNA reads as TGTGCCAGCTCACCGCAACAGGGGGCTACAGAGACCCAGTACTCC.

The CDR3 nucleotides are TGTGCCAGCACCCTGGCAACAGATAATTCACCCCTCCACTTT. Protein sequence: CASTLATDNSPLHF. J is TRBJ1-6 and V is TRBV28; no definite D call. V was shortened by 7 bases and J by 5 bases, with 12 bases between the two germline ends. CDR3 length: 14 residues. Per germline, CDR1 MDHEN and CDR2 SYDVKM.

This clonotype occurred many times. The gene calls are TRBV2 and TRBJ1-1; 7 nucleotides line up with TRBD1. The CDR3 is 16 residues long. J gave up 1 base and V 8 bases, and 13 bases lay outside the gene matches. The germline V gene encodes CDR1 SNHLY and CDR2 FYNNEI. The CDR3 region is CASLNPPGQKNTEAFF. DNA of the CDR3: TGTGCCAGCCTCAATCCCCCGGGACAGAAGAACACTGAAGCTTTCTTT.

This clonotype was observed a handful of times. The chain has TRBV7-8 and TRBJ1-2; tentative D call: TRBD1 (6 bases). Germline values: CDR1 SGHVS, CDR2 FQNEAQ. This CDR3 contains 14 residues. Trimming pared 1 base from V and 3 bases from J, leaving 9 bases between. CDR3 region: CASSLGGAHYGYTF. DNA for the CDR3: TGTGCCAGCAGCTTAGGGGGGGCCCACTATGGCTACACCTTC.

This clonotype was seen a few times. The chain joins TRBV18 to TRBJ2-7; no firm D call. V dropped 2 bases and J dropped 1 base, with 9 bases sitting between them. Germline CDR1 and CDR2: KGHSH and LQKENI. This CDR3 has 14 amino acids. The CDR3: CASSPSGFSYEQYF. Written as DNA, the CDR3 is TGTGCCAGCTCACCATCAGGTTTTTCCTACGAGCAGTACTTC.

With regard to this clonotype: The germline gene is not matched at one end of the junction; a read error may be the cause. The chain joins TRBV7-9 to TRBJ2-5; 7 nucleotides match TRBD2. This CDR3 has 14 amino acids. Germline CDR1 SEHNR, CDR2 FQNEAQ (reference sequence). The CDR3 reads CASSPGGGRETQHF. The DNA of the CDR3 is TGTGCCAGCAGCCCGGGAGGCGGCCGGGAGACCCAGCACTTC.

To note about this clonotype: A much more abundant neighbour one base away suggests this may be a read error. The chain employs TRBV20-1 and TRBJ1-1; no reliable D call. The V end lost 3 bases, the J end lost 4 bases, and 12 bases lay between the germline ends. Germline V lookup: CDR1 DFQATT, CDR2 SNEGSKA (reference sequence). The CDR3 runs 13 residues. CDR3 sequence reads: CSARGILVTEAFF. The CDR3 nucleotides are TGCAGTGCTAGGGGAATTTTGGTCACTGAAGCTTTCTTT.

Points on this clonotype: This CDR3 fails to terminate in the conserved phenylalanine or tryptophan, so it likely reflects a read error. The J gene is TRBJ2-7, the V gene TRBV6-1; D may be TRBD1 or TRBD2 (6 bases each). The CDR3 loop spans 14 amino acids. Germline V gene data show CDR1 as MNHNS and CDR2 as SASEGT. V lost 6 bases to trimming and J lost 7 bases, with 19 bases between them. The CDR3 sequence: CASRRKGGLLEQYL. In DNA, the CDR3 is TGTGCCAGCAGACGAAAGGGGGGCTTGTTAGAGCAGTACCTC.

This clonotype was observed at least ten times. The chain employs TRBV4-3 and TRBJ2-2, with 7 bases fitting TRBD2. The CDR3 is made up of 16 amino acids. V dropped 0 bases and J dropped 0; count of bases not matched to a gene: 1. CDR1 and CDR2 (germline): LGHNA, YSLEER. In DNA, the CDR3 is TGCGCCAGCAGCCAAGAGCTAGCGGCGAACACCGGGGAGCTGTTTTTT. It specifies CASSQELAANTGELFF.

Worth noting for this clonotype: This sequence may be a read error, since a much larger clone differs from it by one base. The chain combines TRBV6-6 with TRBJ2-1; TRBD2 matches 10 bases. The CDR3 loop spans 14 amino acids. Germline V gives CDR1 MNHNY, CDR2 SVGAGI (reference sequence). The CDR3 bases are TGTGCCAGCAACAGCGGGGGGGTGTACAATGATCAGTTCTTC. The encoded protein is CASNSGGVYNDQFF.

This clonotype was seen ten or more times. The CDR3: CASSYSALGMSEQYF. CDR3 sequence (DNA): TGTGCCAGCAGTTACTCAGCGCTGGGGATGTCAGAGCAGTACTTC. The chain is built from TRBV6-2 or TRBV6-3 and TRBJ2-7; D gene unclear. The CDR3 extends over 15 amino acids. V lost 0 bases and J lost 7, with 16 bases in between. CDR1 is MNHEY and CDR2 is SVGEGT in the germline V gene.

This clonotype was picked up many times. V and J are TRBV24-1 and TRBJ2-5; TRBD1 might be the D (6 bases). The length of the CDR3 is 15 residues. The germline V gene has CDR1 KGHDR and CDR2 SFDVKD. The V end was cut by 4 bases, the J end by 3 bases, with 14 bases between. The CDR3: CATSELTGTKETQYF. The DNA for the CDR3 is TGTGCCACCAGTGAACTGACAGGAACCAAAGAGACCCAGTACTTC.

This clonotype showed up many times. The J gene is TRBJ2-2, the V gene TRBV6-1, with 7 bases aligning to TRBD1. The germline V gene has CDR1 MNHNS and CDR2 SASEGT. The junction had 6 bases not matched to a gene; V was cut back by 5 bases and J by 6 bases. The CDR3 spans 14 residues. CDR3 sequence: CASSRNRGPGELFF. The CDR3 nucleotides are TGTGCCAGCAGTCGTAACAGGGGTCCCGGGGAGCTGTTTTTT.

This clonotype appeared many times. This chain connects TRBV7-2 to TRBJ2-3; D gene ambiguous. The CDR3 sequence is 15 residues long. Per the germline V gene, CDR1 is SGHTA and CDR2 is FQGNSA. V was clipped by 1 base and J by 0 bases, with 8 bases between them. The CDR3 sequence: CASSLVGISTDTQYF. CDR3 DNA sequence: TGTGCCAGCAGCTTAGTAGGGATTAGCACAGATACGCAGTATTTT.

In its sample, this clonotype was seen many times. This chain links TRBV7-2 with TRBJ2-6; tentative D call: TRBD1 (5 bases). Germline V gene lookup returns CDR1 SGHTA and CDR2 FQGNSA. The CDR3 spans 14 residues. Trimming shortened V by 4 bases and J by 2 bases, and 6 bases separated the two germline ends. In DNA form, the CDR3 reads TGTGCCAGCAGCTCAGGGCCTGGGGCCAACGTCCTGACTTTC. Translating gives CASSSGPGANVLTF.

This clonotype occurred many times. The chain links TRBV4-2 to TRBJ2-7; tentatively, D is TRBD1 or TRBD2 (5 bases each). The CDR3 consists of 13 residues. Per germline, CDR1 LGHNA and CDR2 YNFKEQ. Deletions cut 4 bases from V and 6 bases from J, with 13 bases between. CDR3 in DNA: TGTGCCAGCAGCCCGGGGACGGGCGGCGAGCAGTACTTC. It yields the protein CASSPGTGGEQYF.

Turning to this clonotype: The missing conserved phenylalanine or tryptophan at the end of this CDR3 makes a read error likely. The V gene is TRBV7-9, the J gene TRBJ2-6, with D perhaps matching TRBD1 or TRBD2 (5 bases each). V was pared by 2 bases and J by 4 bases, with 9 bases between. CDR3 length: 15 residues. Germline CDR1 SEHNR, CDR2 FQNEAQ (reference sequence). The CDR3 region is CASSLRGTGANVLTL. CDR3 sequence (DNA): TGTGCCAGCAGCTTACGAGGGACCGGGGCCAACGTCCTGACTTTA.

This clonotype occurred a few times. J is TRBJ1-5 and V is TRBV11-2; no firm D call. Germline V gives CDR1 SGHAT, CDR2 FQNNGV. This CDR3 has 13 residues. The V gene lost 1 base and the J gene lost 6 bases, with 7 bases spanning the gap. This CDR3 reads CASSLGVTQPQHF. The DNA of the CDR3 is TGTGCCAGCAGCTTAGGGGTTACTCAGCCCCAGCATTTT.

J is TRBJ2-3 and V is TRBV7-8, with 9 bases that match TRBD2. This CDR3 contains 16 residues. The germline V gene encodes CDR1 SGHVS and CDR2 FQNEAQ. V shed 0 bases and J 3 bases; nucleotides not matched to a gene: 4. The CDR3 sequence: CASSLALAGSTDTQYF. The CDR3 bases are TGTGCCAGCAGCTTAGCGCTAGCGGGGTCTACAGATACGCAGTATTTT. Full variable domain (missing parts from reference TRBV7-8 and TRBJ2-3): GAGVSQSPRYKVAKRGQDVALRCDPISGHVSLFWYQQALGQGPEFLTYFQNEAQLDKSGLPSDRFFAERPEGSVSTLKIQRTQQEDSAVYLCASSLALAGSTDTQYFGPGTRLTVL.